This T cell receptor beta chain came from a study of T cell repertoires in cytomegalovirus infection. The wider study: Selection of CMV epitopes for the study included recently identified HLA-C-restricted and well-studied HLA-B-restricted ones.

MiXCR, run by TCRdb on the reads, gives a single entry per CDR3 protein. The repertoire includes about 920,000 distinct CDR3 sequences, approximately 31% of them detected once, and around 15% sits in the top ten. Study outcomes and limitations: CMV-specific TCR beta clonotypes restricted by HLA-C dominated the ex vivo response.

Germline lookup yields CDR1 MNHNY and CDR2 SVGAGI (reference sequence). The CDR3 is 18 residues long. For this clonotype: Antigen: not known. The junction differs from germline at one of its ends, possibly a read error.

This chain uses TRBV6-6 with TRBJ1-2; D may be TRBD1 (5 bases). The TCR comes from a human donor in good health (CMV status not recorded). Some clones in this sample may be carry-over from other donors' samples. The material was cultured CD8+ T cells from PBMCs, obtained from culture after CMV antigen stimulation. In nucleotides, the CDR3 is TGTGCCAGCAGTTACTCTTTGTCAGCTTACCGGGGGTTCTATAGCTACACCTTC. It translates to CASSYSLSAYRGFYSYTF.